This is a list of T cell receptor beta chains from one sample in a study of cytomegalovirus exposure and HLA in healthy donors. The protocol was immunoSEQ multiplex PCR, while the TCRdb copy is restricted to in-frame clones and leaves out a portion. The repertoire holds approximately 160,000 clones, 77% seen once, with 1.6% in the top ten. The sequencing sample was made of PBMCs. The receptors were sampled from a woman aged 25 to 45 in good health and CMV-seronegative. CDR3s include the opening cysteine and the closing phenylalanine or tryptophan. D genes are given only for firm matches. Some rows mark clone size as missing; the rest say once, few, many or name a class of expanded clone.

d_call clone_size j_call v_call cdr3_aa cdr3_nt
- - TRBJ1-2 TRBV28 CASSFGQTIYGYTF TGTGCCAGCAGTTTCGGACAGACAATATATGGCTACACCTTC
- - TRBJ1-5 TRBV13 CASSLAGRNQPQHF TGTGCCAGCAGCTTAGCGGGTCGCAATCAGCCCCAGCATTTT
TRBD1 - TRBJ2-7 TRBV27 CASSPRRDRGYEQYF TGTGCCAGCAGTCCCCGCCGGGACAGGGGTTACGAGCAGTACTTC
TRBD1 - TRBJ1-2 TRBV14 CASSPRRQGNYGYTF TGTGCCAGCAGCCCAAGGAGACAGGGGAACTATGGCTACACCTTC
- - TRBJ1-1 TRBV27 CASSLYRNTEAFF TGTGCCAGCAGTTTATATCGGAACACTGAAGCTTTCTTT
TRBD1 - TRBJ1-4 TRBV19 CASFGDRVGKLFF TGTGCCAGTTTCGGAGACAGGGTTGGAAAACTGTTTTTT
- few TRBJ2-7 TRBV15 CATSRDQARSYEQYF TGTGCCACCAGCAGAGATCAGGCGCGCTCCTACGAGCAGTACTTC
- few TRBJ1-1 TRBV18 CASSFAENTEAFF TGTGCCAGCTCATTTGCAGAGAACACTGAAGCTTTCTTT
- - TRBJ2-5 TRBV5-1 CASSGEGHGGETQYF TGCGCCAGCAGCGGGGAGGGACACGGCGGGGAGACCCAGTACTTC
- - TRBJ2-1 TRBV6-5 CASYQQGSYNEQFF TGTGCCAGCTATCAGCAGGGTTCCTACAATGAGCAGTTCTTC
TRBD1 - TRBJ2-1 TRBV4-2 CASSQYWDRGTYNEQFF TGTGCCAGCAGCCAATACTGGGACAGGGGGACATACAATGAGCAGTTCTTC
TRBD1 - TRBJ2-7 TRBV25-1 CASRRTGPTYEQYF TGTGCCAGCAGGAGGACAGGCCCGACCTACGAGCAGTACTTC
- - TRBJ2-2 TRBV5-1 CASSQLLPTATGELFF TGCGCCAGCAGCCAGCTCCTCCCCACAGCCACCGGGGAGCTGTTTTTT
TRBD1 few TRBJ1-2 TRBV7-3 CASSLGQDYGYTF TGTGCCAGCAGCTTAGGACAGGACTATGGCTACACCTTC
TRBD2 - TRBJ2-1 TRBV10-3 CAIRPLTSGTPSYNEQFF TGTGCCATCAGGCCCTTGACTAGCGGGACCCCTTCCTACAATGAGCAGTTCTTC
- once TRBJ1-1 TRBV21-1 CASSNVGDRNLNTEAFF TGTGCCAGCAGCAATGTCGGGGACAGAAATTTGAACACTGAAGCTTTCTTT
TRBD1 few TRBJ1-5 TRBV19 CASAGTDYSNQPQHF TGTGCCAGCGCCGGGACAGATTATAGCAATCAGCCCCAGCATTTT
- - TRBJ2-3 TRBV6-1 CASSEGWAQAITDTQYF TGTGCCAGCAGTGAAGGATGGGCTCAGGCGATCACAGATACGCAGTATTTT
TRBD2 - TRBJ2-3 TRBV25-1 CASSELAGQDTQYF TGTGCCAGCAGTGAACTAGCGGGACAAGATACGCAGTATTTT
- - TRBJ1-6 TRBV6-5 CASRHRAGAGSPLHF TGTGCCAGCAGGCATAGGGCAGGAGCGGGTTCACCCCTCCACTTT
TRBD1 - TRBJ2-4 TRBV2 CASSPDREGIQYF TGTGCCAGCAGTCCCGACAGGGAAGGCATTCAGTACTTC
- - TRBJ1-1 TRBV7-3 CASSSLAGTEAFF TGTGCCAGCAGCTCACTCGCAGGGACTGAAGCTTTCTTT
- - TRBJ2-7 TRBV20-1 CSARRTIEQYF TGCAGTGCTAGAAGGACAATCGAGCAGTACTTC
- - TRBJ1-1 TRBV29-1 CSVYPRVSDTEAFF TGCAGCGTATACCCCAGGGTATCCGACACTGAAGCTTTCTTT
- - TRBJ2-1 TRBV6-1 CASSEMGEAFDEQFF TGTGCCAGCAGTGAAATGGGGGAGGCCTTCGATGAGCAGTTCTTC
- - TRBJ1-5 TRBV5-6 CASSGPGSNQPQHF TGTGCCAGCAGCGGGCCGGGGAGCAATCAGCCCCAGCATTTT
TRBD1 - TRBJ1-2 TRBV5-4 CASSFEGQGYGYTF TGTGCCAGCAGCTTCGAGGGACAGGGCTATGGCTACACCTTC
- - TRBJ1-1 TRBV7-7 CASSLSRATEAFF TGTGCTAGCAGCTTAAGCAGGGCCACTGAAGCTTTCTTT
TRBD2 once TRBJ2-5 TRBV7-2 CASSLAYREGGVRETQYF TGTGCCAGCAGCTTAGCCTACCGGGAGGGAGGAGTCAGAGAGACCCAGTACTTC
- - TRBJ1-4 TRBV7-6 CASQNNEKLFF TGTGCCAGCCAGAATAATGAAAAACTGTTTTTT
TRBD1 few TRBJ2-6 TRBV30 CAWRATGAGANVLTF TGTGCCTGGAGAGCGACAGGGGCCGGGGCCAACGTCCTGACTTTC
TRBD1 - TRBJ1-4 TRBV15 CATSRDGQVGEKLFF TGTGCCACCAGCAGAGATGGACAGGTCGGCGAAAAACTGTTTTTT
TRBD1 - TRBJ2-7 TRBV2 CASRRDRSSYEQYF TGTGCCAGCAGGAGGGACAGGAGCTCCTACGAGCAGTACTTC
- once TRBJ1-1 TRBV5-1 CASSPADSYTEAFF TGCGCCAGCAGCCCTGCGGACAGCTACACTGAAGCTTTCTTT
- - TRBJ1-2 TRBV19 CASSFGRGRSYGYTF TGTGCCAGTAGTTTTGGGCGGGGAAGGAGCTATGGCTACACCTTC
TRBD1 - TRBJ1-1 TRBV4-2 CASSQGTGDNTEAFF TGTGCCAGCAGCCAAGGGACAGGGGATAACACTGAAGCTTTCTTT
TRBD1 - TRBJ2-7 TRBV4-3 CASSQDGTGFSYEQYF TGCGCCAGCAGCCAAGATGGGACAGGGTTTTCCTACGAGCAGTACTTC
TRBD1 - TRBJ2-7 TRBV27 CASSLQPADRVIGEQYF TGTGCCAGCAGTTTACAACCGGCGGACAGGGTCATAGGGGAGCAGTACTTC
- - TRBJ1-2 TRBV6-5 CASSYSPGRVGGYTF TGTGCCAGCAGTTACTCCCCAGGGAGGGTTGGTGGCTACACCTTC
- - TRBJ1-1 TRBV7-9 CASSLGAGGDTEAFF TGTGCCAGCAGCTTAGGGGCAGGAGGGGACACTGAAGCTTTCTTT
- - TRBJ2-1 TRBV6-1 CAGRRADEQFF TGTGCCGGCCGCAGGGCGGATGAGCAGTTCTTC
- - TRBJ2-3 TRBV5-1 CASRPDRPTGHTQYF TGCGCCAGCAGGCCTGACAGACCAACCGGCCATACGCAGTATTTT
TRBD1 - TRBJ2-7 TRBV7-7 CASSHGDRDEQYF TGTGCCAGCAGCCACGGGGACAGAGACGAGCAGTACTTC
TRBD2 - TRBJ2-5 TRBV4-2 CASSQVAGRVQETQYF TGTGCCAGCAGCCAAGTAGCGGGCCGAGTCCAAGAGACCCAGTACTTC
TRBD1 - TRBJ2-7 TRBV27 CASGVRTGGLDEQYF TGTGCCAGCGGAGTTCGGACAGGGGGCTTAGACGAGCAGTACTTC
- - TRBJ2-7 TRBV13 CASSYQGGAYEQYF TGTGCCAGCAGCTACCAGGGGGGCGCCTACGAGCAGTACTTC
- few TRBJ1-1 TRBV7-3 CASSANQVNTEAFF TGTGCCAGCAGCGCCAACCAGGTTAACACTGAAGCTTTCTTT
- - TRBJ2-7 TRBV6-1 CASRKDSTSYEQYF TGTGCCAGCAGGAAGGACAGCACCTCCTACGAGCAGTACTTC
- - TRBJ1-2 TRBV2 CASSDGQFYGYTF TGTGCCAGCAGTGATGGACAGTTCTATGGCTACACCTTC
- - TRBJ1-1 TRBV19 CASALRVFNTEAFF TGTGCCAGCGCACTCAGGGTTTTCAACACTGAAGCTTTCTTT
TRBD2 - TRBJ2-3 TRBV4-2 CASSPQWGGLAGLRSTDTQYF TGTGCCAGCAGCCCCCAGTGGGGGGGACTAGCGGGCCTCAGGAGCACAGATACGCAGTATTTT